The entry below describes one T cell receptor (beta chain). This record comes from a study of blood T cell repertoires in COVID-19. Trimming cost V 6 bases and J 1 base, with 24 bases left between them. The CDR3 is 18 amino acids. Germline CDR1 and CDR2: LNHDA and SQIVND (reference sequence). The method was immunoSEQ multiplex PCR; TCRdb's version includes in-frame clones alone and lacks a portion of them. The sample yields about 180,000 clones, around 80% seen once. This receptor was identified in a woman aged 45-60 years who had recovered from COVID-19. This chain joins TRBV19 and TRBJ1-1; a weak D match, TRBD1 (5 bases). The sequencing input was PBMCs or T cells enriched from blood (not recorded which). The CDR3, as DNA: TGTGCCAGTAGGGGACCGTGGGTCAGCGGGAAGAAGAACACTGAAGCTTTCTTT. This codes for CASRGPWVSGKKNTEAFF.